This TCR beta chain was identified in a study of T cells after yellow fever vaccination. Across the study: The authors prepared low-cell-number fractions using SMART-Seq v4 Ultra Low Input. The study, taken as a whole, reports: Most primary-vaccination clones reappeared after the booster (approximately 95% CD4, about 88% CD8). The presence of abundant clonotypes contaminating from the bulk population was possible in FACS-sorted repertoires.

Germline values: CDR1 MNHEY, CDR2 SMNVEV (reference sequence). V was pared by 1 base and J by 4 bases, with 3 bases of the junction left unmatched. The CDR3 is made up of 14 amino acids. Notes on this clonotype: What it recognizes is unknown.

MiXCR, run by TCRdb on the 5' RACE reads, gives a single entry per CDR3 protein. The data show approximately 600,000 distinct CDR3 sequences, approximately 13% seen once. The sequenced sample was PBMCs, obtained on the day of the yellow fever booster vaccination. The TCR sequence derives from a man between 25 and 39 years old who received the YFV17D yellow fever vaccine. The chain is built from TRBV27 and TRBJ2-7; 8 positions match TRBD1. CDR3 sequence (DNA): TGTGCCAGCAGTTTATACAGGGGGGAGTACGAGCAGTACTTC. This gives the protein CASSLYRGEYEQYF.